Following are 15 T cell receptor beta chains from one sample sequenced in a study of cytomegalovirus exposure and HLA in healthy donors (dated by TCRdb to about 2017). Library prep was done by the immunoSEQ multiplex PCR assay. For the multiplex PCR, a mixture combining 60 forward primers for TCR Vbeta segments and 13 reverse primers for TCR Jbeta segments was used. Here the immuneACCESS table is served through TCRdb, limited to in-frame sequences with V and J called. Missing clones are a known gap in these copies; in checked studies unresolved V genes cover under half, and the rest lacks a known reason. The table of this sample itemizes around 140,000 clones. The top ten clonotypes cover about 1.4% of the sample. What was sequenced was PBMCs. The receptors here all came from a woman between 40 and 55 years old in good health and CMV-seronegative.

The chain joins TRBV28 to TRBJ1-5; 9 bases map to TRBD1. V lost 5 bases, J lost 1 base, and 12 bases stayed unmatched. The CDR3 is 18 residues long. Germline CDR1 is MDHEN and CDR2 is SYDVKM. CDR3 region: CASSRAGQGFSSNQPQHF. CDR3 nucleotide sequence: TGTGCCAGCAGTCGGGCGGGACAGGGCTTTTCGAGCAATCAGCCCCAGCATTTT.

In nucleotides, the CDR3 is TGTGCCAGCAGCTTAGAGCGCGGGGGACATACGCAGTATTTT. Residues: CASSLERGGHTQYF. This rearrangement joins TRBV11-2 to TRBJ2-3, with 7 bases fitting TRBD2. The CDR3 totals 14 residues. Trimming removed 0 bases from V and 7 bases from J; junction bases left unmatched: 4. CDR1 and CDR2 (germline): SGHAT, FQNNGV.

The rearrangement links TRBV5-4 to TRBJ2-5, with D tentatively TRBD1 (6 bases). The CDR3 totals 13 residues. Germline CDR1 is SGHNT and CDR2 is YYREEE (reference sequence). The V and J ends lost 6 bases and 4 bases respectively, with 13 bases between them. CDR3 loop: CASTPQGLETQYF. CDR3 nucleotides: TGTGCCAGCACCCCTCAGGGGTTAGAGACCCAGTACTTC.

V and J are TRBV11-2 and TRBJ2-1; weak D call: TRBD2 (5 bases). CDR3 length: 13 residues. Germline V CDR1 and CDR2: SGHAT, FQNNGV. Trimming cost V 2 bases and J 9 bases, with 11 bases left between them. The CDR3 protein is CASSLYEGGEQFF. CDR3 DNA sequence: TGTGCCAGCAGCTTATACGAGGGCGGTGAGCAGTTCTTC.

The V gene is TRBV12-5, the J gene TRBJ1-2; no firm D call. V gave up 7 bases and J gave up 0 bases, with 6 bases separating them. CDR1 is LGHNT, CDR2 FRNRAP, per germline. The CDR3 sequence is 12 residues long. The CDR3 sequence is CASARANYGYTF. The CDR3 region has the DNA TGTGCTAGTGCGAGGGCTAACTATGGCTACACCTTC.

The rearrangement links TRBV7-2 to TRBJ2-1; D is perhaps TRBD2 (5 bases). Looked up from germline, CDR1 is SGHTA and CDR2 is FQGNSA. This CDR3 has 18 amino acids. Trimming shortened V by 3 bases and J by 0 bases, and 18 bases separated the two germline ends. The CDR3 coding sequence is TGTGCCAGCAGCTTGGTAAGAAGCGGTCCTAGCTCCTACAATGAGCAGTTCTTC. Translated, it gives CASSLVRSGPSSYNEQFF.

This chain links TRBV6-5 with TRBJ2-1; the D gene is possibly TRBD2 (5 bases). Germline V gene data show CDR1 as MNHEY and CDR2 as SVGAGI. The CDR3 covers 14 residues. V shed 5 bases and J shed 3 bases, with 11 bases lying between them. CDR3 in DNA: TGTGCCAGCAGTCCCGACTATCTCTACAATGAGCAGTTCTTC. Translation gives CASSPDYLYNEQFF.

The rearrangement joins TRBV11-3 to TRBJ1-4, with unresolved D. V lost 5 bases, J lost 5 bases, and 18 bases lay in between. Germline lookup yields CDR1 SGHNT and CDR2 YENEEA. This CDR3 comprises 16 residues. In DNA form, the CDR3 reads TGTGCCAGCAGCACCCATCCACACGGGGAAAATGAAAAACTGTTTTTT. Amino acids: CASSTHPHGENEKLFF.

The chain carries TRBV7-2 and TRBJ2-7; TRBD1 agrees at 11 bases. The CDR3 extends over 14 amino acids. Germline CDR1 is SGHTA and CDR2 is FQGNSA. With 5 bases clipped from V and 5 bases from J, the junction kept 5 bases outside the gene matches. CDR3 loop: CASSIGQGAHEQYV. The DNA of the CDR3 is TGTGCCAGCAGCATAGGACAGGGGGCCCACGAGCAGTACGTC.

The chain joins TRBV6-5 to TRBJ1-2, with 8 positions matching TRBD1. After removal of 7 bases from V and 5 bases from J, the junction contained 3 bases not matched to a gene. This CDR3 is 12 amino acids long. The germline V gene has CDR1 MNHEY and CDR2 SVGAGI. CDR3 in DNA: TGTGCCAGCACCGGACAGGGATATGGCTACACCTTC. This codes for CASTGQGYGYTF.

This chain connects TRBV7-2 to TRBJ1-6; D is unclear. In germline, CDR1 is SGHTA, CDR2 FQGNSA. This CDR3 has 15 residues. Trimming left V 1 base short and J 7 bases short, with 11 bases between. The CDR3 nucleotides read TGTGCCAGCAGCTTAGGGTTAGGGAGGAATTCACCCCTCCACTTT. Amino acids: CASSLGLGRNSPLHF. Drawing the rest from reference TRBV7-2 and TRBJ1-6, the complete variable domain is GAGVSQSPSNKVTEKGKDVELRCDPISGHTALYWYRQSLGQGLEFLIYFQGNSAPDKSGLPSDRFSAERTGGSVSTLTIQRTQQEDSAVYLCASSLGLGRNSPLHFGNGTRLTVT.

This chain links TRBV6-5 with TRBJ1-5, with D perhaps TRBD1 (6 bases). Trimming took off 4 bases at V and 6 bases at J, with 16 bases between the two ends. The CDR3 sequence is 15 residues long. CDR1 is MNHEY and CDR2 is SVGAGI in the germline V gene. CDR3 sequence (DNA): TGTGCCAGCAGTTTAGGGGGGGGTGGGAGTCAGCCCCAGCATTTT. Amino acids: CASSLGGGGSQPQHF.

The chain joins TRBV5-1 to TRBJ1-4, with D perhaps TRBD1 (6 bases). Germline lookup yields CDR1 SGHRS and CDR2 YFSETQ. Deletions cut 0 bases from V and 2 bases from J, with 11 bases between. This CDR3 comprises 16 residues. CDR3 region: CASSLDRRGTNEKLFF. CDR3 sequence (DNA): TGCGCCAGCAGCTTGGATCGCAGGGGCACTAATGAAAAACTGTTTTTT.

This chain uses TRBV27 with TRBJ1-4, with D possibly being TRBD1 (6 bases). V dropped 4 bases and J dropped 3 bases, with 15 bases sitting between them. Germline V CDR1 and CDR2: MNHEY, SMNVEV (reference sequence). The CDR3 is 16 amino acids. This chain's CDR3 is CASSWFFQGSNEKLFF. CDR3 nucleotides: TGTGCCAGCAGTTGGTTCTTTCAGGGGTCTAATGAAAAACTGTTTTTT.

This chain joins TRBV4-2 and TRBJ2-3; TRBD2 matches 16 bases. The J segment lost 1 base and the V segment lost 4 bases, leaving 5 bases of the junction unmatched. The CDR3 runs 18 residues. The germline gives CDR1 LGHNA, CDR2 YNFKEQ. The chain's CDR3 is CASSLGTSGGAGTDTQYF. CDR3 DNA: TGTGCCAGCAGCCTTGGGACTAGCGGGGGGGCGGGCACAGATACGCAGTATTTT.